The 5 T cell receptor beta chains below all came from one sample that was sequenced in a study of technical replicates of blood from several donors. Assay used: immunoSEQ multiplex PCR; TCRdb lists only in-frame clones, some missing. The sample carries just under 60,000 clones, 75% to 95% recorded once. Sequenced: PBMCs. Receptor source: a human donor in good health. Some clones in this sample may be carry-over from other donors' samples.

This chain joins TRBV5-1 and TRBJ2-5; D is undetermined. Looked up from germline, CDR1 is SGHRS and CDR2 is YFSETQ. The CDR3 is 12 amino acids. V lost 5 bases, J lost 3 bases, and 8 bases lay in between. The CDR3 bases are TGCGCCAGCAGTTCGCAGAAAGAGACCCAGTACTTC. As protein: CASSSQKETQYF.

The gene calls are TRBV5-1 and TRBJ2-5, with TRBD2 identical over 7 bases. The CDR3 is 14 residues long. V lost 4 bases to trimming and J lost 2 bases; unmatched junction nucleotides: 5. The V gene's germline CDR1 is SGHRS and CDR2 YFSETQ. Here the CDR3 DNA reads TGCGCCAGCAGCACTCTAGCGGCACAAGAGACCCAGTACTTC. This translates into CASSTLAAQETQYF.

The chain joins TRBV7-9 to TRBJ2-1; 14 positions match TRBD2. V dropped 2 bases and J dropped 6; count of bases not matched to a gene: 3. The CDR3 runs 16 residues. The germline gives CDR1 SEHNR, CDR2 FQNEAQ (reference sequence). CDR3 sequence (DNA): TGTGCCAGCAGCTTATCGACTAGCGGGGGGGGCAATGAGCAGTTCTTC. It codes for CASSLSTSGGGNEQFF.

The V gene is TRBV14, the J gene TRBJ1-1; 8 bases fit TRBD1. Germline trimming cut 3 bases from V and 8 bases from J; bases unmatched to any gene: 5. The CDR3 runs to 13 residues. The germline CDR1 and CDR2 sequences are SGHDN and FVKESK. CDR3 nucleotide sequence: TGTGCCAGCAGCCAGCGACAGGGGCCGGAAGCTTTCTTT. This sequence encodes CASSQRQGPEAFF.

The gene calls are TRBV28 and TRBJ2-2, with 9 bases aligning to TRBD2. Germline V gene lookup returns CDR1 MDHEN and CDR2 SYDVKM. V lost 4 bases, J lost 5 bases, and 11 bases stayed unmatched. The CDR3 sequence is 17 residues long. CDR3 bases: TGTGCCAGCAGTTCTGGGATTCTAGCGGGGTGGACCGGGGAGCTGTTTTTT. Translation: CASSSGILAGWTGELFF.